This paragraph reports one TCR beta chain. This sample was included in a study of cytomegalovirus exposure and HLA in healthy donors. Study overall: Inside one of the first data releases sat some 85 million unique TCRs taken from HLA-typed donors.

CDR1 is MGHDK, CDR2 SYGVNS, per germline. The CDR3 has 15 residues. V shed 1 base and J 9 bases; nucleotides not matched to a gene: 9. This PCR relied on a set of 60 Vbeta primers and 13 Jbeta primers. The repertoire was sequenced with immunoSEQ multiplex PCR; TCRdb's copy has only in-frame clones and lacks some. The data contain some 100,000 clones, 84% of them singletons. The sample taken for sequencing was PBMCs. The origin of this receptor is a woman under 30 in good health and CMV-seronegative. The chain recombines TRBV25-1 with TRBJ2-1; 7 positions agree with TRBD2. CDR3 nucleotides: TGTGCCAGCAGTGAATTGGCGGGGTGGGAGGGTGAGCAGTTCTTC. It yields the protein CASSELAGWEGEQFF. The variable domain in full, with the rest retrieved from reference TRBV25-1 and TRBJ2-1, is EADIYQTPRYLVIGTGKKITLECSQTMGHDKMYWYQQDPGMELHLIHYSYGVNSTEKGDLSSESTVSRIRTEHFPLTLESARPSHTSQYLCASSELAGWEGEQFFGPGTRLTVL.